The TCR beta chain under discussion was sequenced for a study of cytomegalovirus exposure and HLA in healthy donors. This clone was observed a handful of times. Its antigen is still unknown. Study findings and constraints: The listing of roughly 160 TCR beta chains classed them as cytomegalovirus-associated. Reports state that TCR beta sequences accurately predicted most subjects' HLA-A and HLA-B alleles. Most TCR sequences showed up rarely, but some public TCRs showed up in many donors.

Both 60 Vbeta primers and 13 Jbeta primers went into the PCR. Original processing notes: Unique TCR beta chains totaled some 78 million in a later count, with around 10 million of them shared. Repertoires were generated with immunoSEQ multiplex PCR, while TCRdb's copy carries only in-frame clones and drops some. V, J and clone size derive from that table, while D and trimming were established from the DNA sequence. The top ten hold 3.5% to 5% of the sample, which has fewer than 200,000 clones, roughly two thirds seen once. The source material was PBMCs. This receptor was identified in a woman aged 18-29 years in good health and CMV-seropositive.

CDR3 DNA: TGTGCCTGGAGTTGGACTGGGAATGAGCAGTTCTTC. Its protein is CAWSWTGNEQFF. The chain is built from TRBV30 and TRBJ2-1, with D possibly TRBD2 on 5 matching bases. This CDR3 region has 12 residues. Deletions cut 2 bases from V and 7 bases from J, with 9 bases between. Germline V gene data show CDR1 as GTSNPN and CDR2 as SVGIG (reference sequence).